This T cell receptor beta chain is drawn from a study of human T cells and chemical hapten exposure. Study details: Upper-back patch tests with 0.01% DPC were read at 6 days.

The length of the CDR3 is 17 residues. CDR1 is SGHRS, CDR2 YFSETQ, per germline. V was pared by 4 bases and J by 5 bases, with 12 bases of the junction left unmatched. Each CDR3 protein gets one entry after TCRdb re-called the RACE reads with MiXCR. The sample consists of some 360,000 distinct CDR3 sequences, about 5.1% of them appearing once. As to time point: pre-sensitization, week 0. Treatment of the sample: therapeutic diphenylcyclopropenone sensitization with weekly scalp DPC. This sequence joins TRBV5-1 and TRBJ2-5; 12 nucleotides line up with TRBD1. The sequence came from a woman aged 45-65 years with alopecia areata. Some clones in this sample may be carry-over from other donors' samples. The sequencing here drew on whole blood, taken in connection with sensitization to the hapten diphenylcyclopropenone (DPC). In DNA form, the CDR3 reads TGCGCCAGCAGCCCGGGGACCGGGACAGGGGGCGAGGAGACCCAGTACTTC. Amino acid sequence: CASSPGTGTGGEETQYF.